The 20 T cell receptor beta chains below were found in one sample sequenced in a study of cytomegalovirus exposure and HLA in healthy donors. The primer mix had 60 Vbeta and 13 Jbeta primers. Produced via immunoSEQ multiplex PCR; TCRdb's table is partial and in-frame only. The sample carries about 140,000 clones, over 60% recorded once. Sequenced sample: PBMCs. These receptor sequences come from a male donor in good health and CMV-seropositive.

The V and J genes are TRBV28 and TRBJ2-3, with a tentative D call TRBD2 (6 bases). Per the germline V gene, CDR1 is MDHEN and CDR2 is SYDVKM. Trimming took off 4 bases at V and 2 bases at J, with 10 bases between the two ends. The CDR3 has 14 amino acids. The CDR3 loop is CASSSGLNTDTQYF. For the CDR3, the DNA is TGTGCCAGCAGTTCGGGACTGAACACAGATACGCAGTATTTT.

The chain carries TRBV29-1 and TRBJ1-2, with a weak D call TRBD1 (6 bases). CDR1 and CDR2 (germline): SQVTM, ANQGSEA. The CDR3 is 12 amino acids. Trimming took 3 bases from V and 2 from J, leaving 7 bases between them. The CDR3 is CSVEDSNYGYTF. The CDR3 DNA is TGCAGCGTTGAGGACAGCAACTATGGCTACACCTTC.

V gene TRBV18 combines with J gene TRBJ1-2; D call uncertain. This CDR3 spans 15 amino acids. The germline V gene encodes CDR1 KGHSH and CDR2 LQKENI. V lost 2 bases and J 2 bases, leaving 12 bases between the germline ends. As DNA, the CDR3 is TGTGCCAGCTCACCAGACTCGGGTTGGAACTATGGCTACACCTTC. Protein product: CASSPDSGWNYGYTF.

This clone was counted only a few times. V gene TRBV6-5 combines with J gene TRBJ2-7, with 9 bases aligning to TRBD2. The CDR3 sequence is 15 residues long. The germline V gene encodes CDR1 MNHEY and CDR2 SVGAGI. Trimming removed 6 bases from V and 5 bases from J; junction bases left unmatched: 11. CDR3 sequence reads: CASRLLSGSVHEQYF. DNA of the CDR3: TGTGCCAGCAGACTGCTTAGCGGGAGTGTCCACGAGCAGTACTTC.

CDR3 in amino acids: CASSVEKRGSTDTQYF. The CDR3 nucleotides are TGTGCCAGCAGCGTAGAAAAGAGGGGGAGCACAGATACGCAGTATTTT. The gene calls are TRBV9 and TRBJ2-3, with D perhaps TRBD1 (6 bases). The V and J ends lost 0 bases and 0 bases respectively, with 11 bases between them. CDR1 and CDR2 (germline): SGDLS, YYNGEE. This CDR3 has 16 amino acids.

The gene calls are TRBV5-1 and TRBJ2-3; TRBD2 is a possible D gene (5 bases). In germline, CDR1 is SGHRS, CDR2 YFSETQ. V was trimmed by 1 base and J by 1 base, leaving 25 bases between them. The CDR3 consists of 20 residues. DNA of the CDR3: TGCGCCAGCAGCTTGAGCCGGGCGGATACTACAAGGCGGGGCACAGATACGCAGTATTTT. Its translation: CASSLSRADTTRRGTDTQYF.

Only a few counts were recorded for this clone. This rearrangement joins TRBV27 to TRBJ2-7, with a weak D call TRBD2 (7 bases). The germline gives CDR1 MNHEY, CDR2 SMNVEV (reference sequence). The CDR3 loop spans 15 amino acids. V dropped 6 bases and J dropped 2 bases, with 17 bases sitting between them. The chain's CDR3 is CASRPSGGPTYEQYF. CDR3 sequence (DNA): TGTGCCAGCAGGCCCTCGGGGGGCCCCACCTACGAGCAGTACTTC.

The rearrangement uses TRBV6-5 and TRBJ2-5, with D unresolved. The V end was cut by 5 bases, the J end by 2 bases, with 9 bases between. There are 13 residues in the CDR3. Germline lookup yields CDR1 MNHEY and CDR2 SVGAGI. The CDR3 loop is CASSPRLQETQYF. The CDR3 nucleotides read TGTGCCAGCAGTCCACGCCTACAAGAGACCCAGTACTTC.

The chain carries TRBV5-4 and TRBJ1-3; perhaps TRBD1 as D (5 bases). Germline values: CDR1 SGHNT, CDR2 YYREEE (reference sequence). V lost 0 bases and J lost 0, with 10 bases in between. CDR3 length: 16 amino acids. CDR3 residues: CASSLGGGISGNTIYF. In DNA, the CDR3 is TGTGCCAGCAGCTTGGGGGGCGGTATCTCTGGAAACACCATATATTTT.

The genes are TRBV6-4 and TRBJ2-5; 10 bases align to TRBD2. This CDR3 region has 17 residues. V was clipped by 6 bases and J by 0 bases; unmatched bases: 10. Germline V CDR1 and CDR2: MRHNA, SNTAGT. The CDR3 coding sequence is TGTGCCAGCAGGGTCCTATGGAGCGGGGGGGACCAAGAGACCCAGTACTTC. Its translation: CASRVLWSGGDQETQYF.

This clone was detected a few times. V gene TRBV7-2 combines with J gene TRBJ2-5, with 7 bases that match TRBD1. With V trimmed by 5 bases and J by 6 bases, 6 bases remained unmatched. CDR3 size: 13 residues. The V gene's germline CDR1 is SGHTA and CDR2 FQGNSA. The DNA for the CDR3 is TGTGCCAGCAGCCAGAGGGACAGCCAGACCCAGTACTTC. Protein product: CASSQRDSQTQYF.

This chain connects TRBV5-6 to TRBJ2-7; D gene uncertain. Germline CDR1 SGHDT, CDR2 YYEEEE. Trimming stripped 2 bases from V and 3 bases from J, with 6 bases between. The CDR3 is made up of 12 amino acids. CDR3 bases: TGTGCCAGCAGCTTCGTCAGCTACGAGCAGTACTTC. As protein: CASSFVSYEQYF.

J is TRBJ2-1 and V is TRBV5-1; perhaps TRBD1 as D (6 bases). This CDR3 region has 15 residues. From germline, CDR1 is SGHRS and CDR2 YFSETQ. The germline V and J ends were trimmed by 4 bases and 3 bases, with 14 bases remaining between them. The CDR3 spells CASSMAGGFYNEQFF. CDR3 in DNA: TGCGCCAGCAGCATGGCTGGGGGCTTCTACAATGAGCAGTTCTTC.

This chain links TRBV4-3 with TRBJ1-5; D call uncertain. From germline, CDR1 is LGHNA and CDR2 YSLEER. Trimming took off 2 bases at V and 0 bases at J, with 8 bases between the two ends. The CDR3 is made up of 15 amino acids. CDR3 amino acids: CASSQNTYSNQPQHF. The CDR3 bases are TGCGCCAGCAGCCAAAACACATATAGCAATCAGCCCCAGCATTTT.

This chain joins TRBV6-1 and TRBJ1-4; D gene ambiguous. CDR1 is MNHNS and CDR2 is SASEGT in the germline V gene. V was trimmed by 1 base and J by 0 bases, leaving 24 bases between them. CDR3 length: 21 amino acids. The CDR3, as DNA: TGTGCCAGCAGTGAAGAAATCCCCCCAACTAGAAGGGCTGCAACTAATGAAAAACTGTTTTTT. It translates to CASSEEIPPTRRAATNEKLFF.

This clone was recorded a few times. The chain uses TRBV5-1 and TRBJ2-7, with 7 bases fitting TRBD2. The CDR3 length is 14 residues. J lost 3 bases, V lost 0 bases, and 3 bases had no gene match. Germline-derived CDR1 and CDR2 are SGHRS and YFSETQ. As DNA, the CDR3 is TGCGCCAGCAGCTTGGTACAGCGGGGCTACGAGCAGTACTTC. It is translated as CASSLVQRGYEQYF.

The chain links TRBV6-5 to TRBJ2-3; TRBD2 might be the D (6 bases). Between the trimmed V and J ends, which lost 2 bases and 3 bases, there was a span of 12 bases. Germline assignment: CDR1 MNHEY and CDR2 SVGAGI. The CDR3 is 15 residues long. CDR3 amino acids: CASSYMTGATDTQYF. The CDR3 nucleotides read TGTGCCAGCAGTTACATGACGGGAGCGACAGATACGCAGTATTTT.

The rearrangement uses TRBV5-1 and TRBJ2-3; 7 bases fit TRBD1. Germline V gene data show CDR1 as SGHRS and CDR2 as YFSETQ. This CDR3 is 15 amino acids long. J lost 5 bases, V lost 0 bases, and 6 bases had no gene match. CDR3 in amino acids: CASSLGTGLGDTQYF. In DNA, the CDR3 is TGCGCCAGCAGCTTGGGGACAGGCCTGGGAGATACGCAGTATTTT.

The chain couples TRBV6-5 to TRBJ1-5; a possible D gene is TRBD1 (5 bases). Germline V lookup: CDR1 MNHEY, CDR2 SVGAGI. Between the trimmed V and J ends, which lost 4 bases and 4 bases, there was a span of 11 bases. This CDR3 region has 14 residues. Written as DNA, the CDR3 is TGTGCCAGCAGTTGGTTTCGGGGGAATCAGCCCCAGCATTTT. This encodes CASSWFRGNQPQHF.

The V gene is TRBV7-6, the J gene TRBJ2-3; D not certain. Germline loops: CDR1 SGHVS, CDR2 FNYEAQ. The length of the CDR3 is 15 residues. V lost 0 bases and J 1 base, leaving 8 bases between the germline ends. The CDR3 DNA is TGTGCCAGCAGCTTAGCGCCCGAGGGCACAGATACGCAGTATTTT. This translates into CASSLAPEGTDTQYF.